Listed below are T cell receptor beta chains from one sample, sequenced in a study of CD8+ T cells in alopecia areata. TCRdb's table, derived via immunoSEQ multiplex PCR, lists solely in-frame clones and lacks some. Of roughly 150,000 clones listed, 45% to 60% were seen once; the top ten hold about 4.5%. The sequenced material came from CD4+ T cells sorted from blood. These receptors were obtained from a human donor in good health. Each CDR3 is given with its conserved first and last residue. The D gene is left open where the match is weak. Only part of the rows carry a size: once, few, many, or a class if the clone is expanded.

d_call clone_size j_call v_call cdr3_nt cdr3_aa
TRBD2 once TRBJ2-7 TRBV27 TGTGCCAGCAAATCCGGGACTAGCGGGAGTCACGAGCAGTACTTC CASKSGTSGSHEQYF
. once TRBJ1-2 TRBV9 TGTGCCAGCAGCGTGGGCTATGGCTACACCTTC CASSVGYGYTF
. once TRBJ2-1 TRBV5-1 TGCGCCAGCAGCTACAACACCAACAATGAGCAGTTCTTC CASSYNTNNEQFF
TRBD1 few TRBJ1-2 TRBV29-1 TGCAGCGTTGAAGATCGCGGACAGGGTTGGGGCTACACCTTC CSVEDRGQGWGYTF
. . TRBJ1-1 TRBV29-1 TGCAGCGCCCTGGGGGCCAGGGACATGAACACTGAAGCTTTCTTT CSALGARDMNTEAFF
. . TRBJ1-1 TRBV6-5 TGTGCCAGCAGTCAACTTGGCCCCAACACTGAAGCTTTCTTT CASSQLGPNTEAFF
TRBD2 . TRBJ2-7 TRBV29-1 TGCAGCGTTGAAGACCACGAGAGGGACTACTACGAGCAGTACTTC CSVEDHERDYYEQYF
TRBD1 once TRBJ2-7 TRBV25-1 TGTGCCAGCAGTTTCGGGACAGGGACCCTCTACGAGCAGTACTTC CASSFGTGTLYEQYF
TRBD1 . TRBJ2-7 TRBV9 TGTGCCAGCAGCGTATTTCCCCCAACGGGACAGGGTTTCTACGAGCAGTACTTC CASSVFPPTGQGFYEQYF
. . TRBJ1-2 TRBV29-1 TGCAGCGTAGACGAGGGACCGATGAACTATGGCTACACCTTC CSVDEGPMNYGYTF
. . TRBJ2-5 TRBV19 TGTGCCAGTACCCCGGGACTCCTCCAAGAGACCCAGTACTTC CASTPGLLQETQYF
. few TRBJ2-2 TRBV7-9 TGTGCCAGCAGCAACCGACAGACCACCGGGGAGCTGTTTTTT CASSNRQTTGELFF
TRBD2 . TRBJ2-7 TRBV10-3 TGTGCCATCAGTGACTCCGGACTAGCGGGAGCCTCGTACGAGCAGTACTTC CAISDSGLAGASYEQYF
TRBD2 . TRBJ2-1 TRBV11-1 TGTGCCAGCAGCTGGGGACTAGCCGGCAATGAGCAGTTCTTC CASSWGLAGNEQFF
. . TRBJ2-7 TRBV20-1 TGCAGTTCCAGGGCCTCCTACGAGCAGTACTTC CSSRASYEQYF
TRBD2 few TRBJ2-1 TRBV5-1 TGCGCCAGCTCCAGACTAGCGGGAGACCAAAATGAGCAGTTCTTC CASSRLAGDQNEQFF
. . TRBJ1-2 TRBV15 TGTGCCACCAGCGGGGTGGGAGGGAAAGGTGGCTACACCTTC CATSGVGGKGGYTF
. . TRBJ2-3 TRBV6-6 TGTGCCAGCAGTGCCACCGATACGCAGTATTTT CASSATDTQYF
TRBD1 . TRBJ1-2 TRBV27 TGTGCCAGCAGTCGACAGGGCAGGAGTGGCTACACCTTC CASSRQGRSGYTF
. . TRBJ1-5 TRBV6-1 TGTGCCAGCAGCAAGGGAACTCAGCCCCAGCATTTT CASSKGTQPQHF
. once TRBJ2-1 TRBV6-1 TGTGCCAGCAGTGAAGCAGGAAGGAGGCAGTTCTTC CASSEAGRRQFF
. . TRBJ1-1 TRBV29-1 TGCAGCGTTGAAGAAACCTATATGGGTACTGAAGCTTTCTTT CSVEETYMGTEAFF
. . TRBJ2-1 TRBV20-1 TGCAGTGCCGTGACTAGGAATGAGCAGTTCTTC CSAVTRNEQFF
. . TRBJ2-1 TRBV5-4 TGTGCCAGCAGCTTGAAGTTGTGGGGGATCTTC CASSLKLWGIF
TRBD1 . TRBJ1-1 TRBV5-1 TGCGCCAGCAGCAGGGGACAGCGAGATGAAGCTTTCTTT CASSRGQRDEAFF
. . TRBJ2-2 TRBV5-1 TGCGCCAGCAGCTTGGAGGGCCGGACGAACACCGGGGAGCTGTTTTTT CASSLEGRTNTGELFF
. few TRBJ2-5 TRBV29-1 TGCAGCGTTGAAATCTCCGGAGGCCAGTACTTC CSVEISGGQYF
. . TRBJ2-2 TRBV9 TGTGCCAGCAGCGTAGGGAGTCCTCAGACCGGGGAGCTGTTTTTT CASSVGSPQTGELFF
. . TRBJ2-1 TRBV30 TGTGCCTGGAGAAAAGTGGACGGATACAATGAGCAGTTCTTC CAWRKVDGYNEQFF
TRBD2 few TRBJ2-6 TRBV5-8 TGTGCCAGCAGCCCTCCGGGGCTAGCGGCGGACTCTGGGGCCAACGTCCTGACTTTC CASSPPGLAADSGANVLTF
. . TRBJ1-4 TRBV6-6 TGTGCCAGCAGACCCTACCTTGAAAAACTGTTTTTT CASRPYLEKLFF